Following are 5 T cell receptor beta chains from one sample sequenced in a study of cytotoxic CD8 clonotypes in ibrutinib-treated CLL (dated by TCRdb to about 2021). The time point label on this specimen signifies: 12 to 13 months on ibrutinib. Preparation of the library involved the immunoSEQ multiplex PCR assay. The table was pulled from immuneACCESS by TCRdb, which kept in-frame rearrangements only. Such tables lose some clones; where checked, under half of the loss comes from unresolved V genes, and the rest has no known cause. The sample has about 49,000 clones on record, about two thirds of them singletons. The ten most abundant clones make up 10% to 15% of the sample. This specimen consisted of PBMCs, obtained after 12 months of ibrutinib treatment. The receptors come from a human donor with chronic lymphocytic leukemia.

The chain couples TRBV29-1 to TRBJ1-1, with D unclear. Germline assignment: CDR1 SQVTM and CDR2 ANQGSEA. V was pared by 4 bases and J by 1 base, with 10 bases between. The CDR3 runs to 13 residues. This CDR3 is CSVAAAENTEAFF. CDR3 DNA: TGCAGCGTTGCGGCGGCGGAGAACACTGAAGCTTTCTTT.

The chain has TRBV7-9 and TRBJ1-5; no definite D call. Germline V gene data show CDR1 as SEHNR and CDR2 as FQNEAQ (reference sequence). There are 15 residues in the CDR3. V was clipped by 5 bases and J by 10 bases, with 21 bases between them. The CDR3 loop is CASSPHLIIFQPQHF. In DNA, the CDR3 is TGTGCCAGCAGCCCCCATCTTATTATTTTCCAACCCCAGCATTTT.

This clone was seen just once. In DNA form, the CDR3 reads TGTGCCAGCAGCACGACAGGGGGCGATCGGGAGACCCAGTACTTC. It specifies CASSTTGGDRETQYF. The chain links TRBV5-4 to TRBJ2-5; TRBD1 aligns across 10 bases. With V trimmed by 4 bases and J by 5 bases, 8 bases remained unmatched. CDR3 length: 15 amino acids. The germline V gene encodes CDR1 SGHNT and CDR2 YYREEE (reference sequence).

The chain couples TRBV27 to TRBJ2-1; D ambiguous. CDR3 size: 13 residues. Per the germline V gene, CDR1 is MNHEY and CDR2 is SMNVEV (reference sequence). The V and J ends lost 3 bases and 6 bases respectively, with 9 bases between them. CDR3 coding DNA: TGTGCCAGCAGTTTTGGGCAGTTCAATGAGCAGTTCTTC. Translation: CASSFGQFNEQFF.

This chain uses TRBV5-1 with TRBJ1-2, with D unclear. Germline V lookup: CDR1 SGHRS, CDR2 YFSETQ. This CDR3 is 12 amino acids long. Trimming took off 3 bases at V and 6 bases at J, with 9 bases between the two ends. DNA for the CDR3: TGCGCCAGCAGCTCCGGGAGGGATGGCTACACCTTC. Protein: CASSSGRDGYTF.